This T cell receptor (beta chain) was profiled in a study of cytomegalovirus exposure and HLA in healthy donors. Study outcomes and limitations: Later, an analysis found that TCR clusters from the first cohort tended to co-occur in the approximately 130 validation repertoires. Reports described diagnosis of cytomegalovirus status by the classifier as highly specific and sensitive.

Here immunoSEQ multiplex PCR was the method, and the copy in TCRdb shows in-frame clones only, minus some. The table includes about 150,000 clones, about 88% detected once. Comments on this clone: Its cognate antigen is unknown.

The CDR3 totals 14 residues. Germline V gene data show CDR1 as SGHNT and CDR2 as YYREEE (reference sequence). V shed 4 bases and J shed 6 bases, with 16 bases lying between them. Sequencing used PBMCs. This sequence originates from a woman aged 18-29 years in good health and CMV-seropositive. This rearrangement joins TRBV5-4 to TRBJ1-1; maybe TRBD1 (5 bases). This CDR3 reads CASSETRRGPEAFF. The CDR3 bases are TGTGCCAGCAGCGAGACAAGGAGGGGACCTGAAGCTTTCTTT.